What follows are 25 T cell receptor beta chains derived from one specimen sequenced in a study of shared clonotypes between healthy human individuals. Clones were sequenced by immunoSEQ multiplex PCR, and TCRdb holds only the in-frame ones, with some missing. The sample lists approximately 600,000 clones, 85% to 95% occurring once. As defined, naive CD8 cells were CD45RO-negative and positively selected for CCR7, with terminally differentiated effector memory CD45RA+ cells excluded. The sequenced sample was naive CD8+ T cells sorted from blood. The receptor source for this set is a woman aged 25 to 39 in good health.

This rearrangement joins TRBV19 to TRBJ2-5; TRBD2 aligns across 8 bases. The CDR3 has 15 residues. CDR1 is LNHDA, CDR2 SQIVND, per germline (reference sequence). The V gene end was trimmed by 3 bases and the J gene end by 2 bases; junction bases not matched to a gene: 5. The DNA of the CDR3 is TGTGCCAGTAGTATTGGAGCGGGGGCACAAGAGACCCAGTACTTC. Protein product: CASSIGAGAQETQYF. Using reference TRBV19 and TRBJ2-5 for the parts outside the CDR3, the full variable domain is DGGITQSPKYLFRKEGQNVTLSCEQNLNHDAMYWYRQDPGQGLRLIYYSQIVNDFQKGDIAEGYSVSREKKESFPLTVTSAQKNPTAFYLCASSIGAGAQETQYFGPGTRLLVL.

V is TRBV27 and J is TRBJ1-2; a possible D gene is TRBD1 (6 bases). Germline assignment: CDR1 MNHEY and CDR2 SMNVEV (reference sequence). The CDR3 extends over 15 amino acids. Trimming cost V 2 bases and J 6 bases, with 16 bases left between them. The DNA for the CDR3 is TGTGCCAGCAGTTTACTAGGGTCGGGGGCGGATGGCTACACCTTC. This translates into CASSLLGSGADGYTF.

The genes are TRBV14 and TRBJ1-2; the D is unclear. The CDR3 runs 15 residues. Trimming shortened V by 0 bases and J by 6 bases, and 14 bases separated the two germline ends. Per germline, CDR1 SGHDN and CDR2 FVKESK. The CDR3 DNA sequence: TGTGCCAGCAGCCAAGATATTCGAGGAGGGCATGGCTACACCTTC. Its protein is CASSQDIRGGHGYTF.

The chain carries TRBV29-1 and TRBJ1-1, with 7 bases lining up with TRBD1. CDR1 is SQVTM, CDR2 ANQGSEA, per germline. This CDR3 has 12 amino acids. V shed 7 bases and J 3 bases; nucleotides not matched to a gene: 5. The CDR3 nucleotides read TGCAGCGCTTTGACAGGGTACACTGAAGCTTTCTTT. Translated, it gives CSALTGYTEAFF.

CDR3 region: CASSAGTGGPKEQYF. In nucleotides, the CDR3 is TGTGCCAGCAGCGCCGGGACAGGGGGCCCGAAAGAGCAGTACTTC. The chain carries TRBV11-2 and TRBJ2-7; TRBD1 agrees at 12 bases. V gave up 5 bases and J gave up 7 bases; unmatched junction bases: 9. The CDR3 is made up of 15 amino acids. The germline CDR1 and CDR2 sequences are SGHAT and FQNNGV. Variable domain in full (rest from reference TRBV11-2 and TRBJ2-7): EAGVAQSPRYKIIEKRQSVAFWCNPISGHATLYWYQQILGQGPKLLIQFQNNGVVDDSQLPKDRFSAERLKGVDSTLKIQPAKLEDSAVYLCASSAGTGGPKEQYFGPGTRLTVT.

V usage is TRBV19 and J usage is TRBJ2-7; a weak D match, TRBD2 (6 bases). Trimming stripped 6 bases from V and 4 bases from J, with 16 bases between. The CDR3 is made up of 14 amino acids. Germline V gene lookup returns CDR1 LNHDA and CDR2 SQIVND (reference sequence). The CDR3 spells CASRSLGTPYEQYF. In nucleotides, the CDR3 is TGTGCCAGTAGGAGTCTGGGGACTCCATACGAGCAGTACTTC.

Details on this clone: The junction shows a germline mismatch at one end, possibly a read error. The V call is TRBV28, the J call TRBJ2-2; 9 nucleotides align to TRBD2. The CDR3 has 16 residues. Germline CDR1 and CDR2: MDHEN and SYDVKM. CDR3 sequence: CASSLLAGDRTGELFF. CDR3 nucleotides: TGTGCCAGCAGCTTATTAGCGGGAGATCGCACCGGGGAGCTGTTTTTT.

The CDR3 loop reads CASSEVAGGFSGELFF. The CDR3 DNA reads TGTGCCAGCAGTGAAGTGGCAGGGGGCTTCTCCGGGGAGCTGTTTTTT. V gene TRBV2 combines with J gene TRBJ2-2; 8 bases line up with TRBD1. The V segment lost 1 base and the J segment 6 bases; nucleotides outside the gene matches: 7. The CDR3 is made up of 16 amino acids. Germline V lookup: CDR1 SNHLY, CDR2 FYNNEI.

The chain has TRBV9 and TRBJ1-5; D might be TRBD1 (6 bases). V shed 7 bases and J shed 2 bases, with 10 bases lying between them. The CDR3 is 13 residues long. The germline gives CDR1 SGDLS, CDR2 YYNGEE. This CDR3 reads CASDRWGNQPQHF. The CDR3, as DNA: TGTGCCAGCGACAGGTGGGGCAATCAGCCCCAGCATTTT.

This chain joins TRBV19 and TRBJ1-5, with TRBD1 matching over 8 bases. Germline V gives CDR1 LNHDA, CDR2 SQIVND (reference sequence). The V gene end was trimmed by 4 bases and the J gene end by 7 bases; junction bases not matched to a gene: 9. This CDR3 region has 15 residues. CDR3 sequence reads: CASSTGQGGWQPQHF. The CDR3 DNA sequence: TGTGCCAGTAGTACAGGACAGGGAGGCTGGCAGCCCCAGCATTTT.

The chain uses TRBV27 and TRBJ2-7; maybe TRBD1 (6 bases). V gave up 5 bases and J gave up 3 bases, with 11 bases separating them. CDR1 and CDR2 (germline): MNHEY, SMNVEV (reference sequence). The CDR3 spans 13 residues. CDR3 sequence (DNA): TGTGCCAGCAGTACAGGGTGGCGCTACGAGCAGTACTTC. It yields the protein CASSTGWRYEQYF.

The rearrangement joins TRBV13 to TRBJ1-1, with D possibly being TRBD1 (5 bases). The ends were cut back, 2 bases at V and 10 bases at J, with 11 bases in the middle. This CDR3 comprises 12 residues. Germline values: CDR1 PRHDT, CDR2 FYEKMQ (reference sequence). CDR3 sequence reads: CASSLSLGVAFF. In DNA, the CDR3 is TGTGCCAGCAGCTTATCGTTAGGGGTAGCTTTCTTT. The full variable domain, its missing parts supplied by reference TRBV13 and TRBJ1-1, is AAGVIQSPRHLIKEKRETATLKCYPIPRHDTVYWYQQGPGQDPQFLISFYEKMQSDKGSIPDRFSAQQFSDYHSELNMSSLELGDSALYFCASSLSLGVAFFGQGTRLTVV.

This chain joins TRBV5-5 and TRBJ1-3; maybe TRBD1 (5 bases). Trimming cost V 1 base and J 3 bases, with 17 bases left between them. Germline loops: CDR1 SGHKS, CDR2 YYEKEE (reference sequence). The CDR3 runs 17 residues. DNA for the CDR3: TGTGCCAGCAGCTTGTCTGATTTGGGGGAGATTGGAAACACCATATATTTT. It translates to CASSLSDLGEIGNTIYF.

The rearrangement uses TRBV7-9 and TRBJ2-1; 8 nucleotides align to TRBD2. The junction had 6 bases not matched to a gene; V was cut back by 2 bases and J by 6 bases. Germline V gives CDR1 SEHNR, CDR2 FQNEAQ (reference sequence). The CDR3 totals 15 residues. CDR3: CASSLQQRELNEQFF. As DNA, the CDR3 is TGTGCCAGCAGCTTACAGCAGCGGGAGCTCAATGAGCAGTTCTTC.

The V gene is TRBV14, the J gene TRBJ2-1; 7 positions match TRBD1. The CDR3 spans 17 residues. From germline, CDR1 is SGHDN and CDR2 FVKESK. Losses at the gene ends were 4 bases for V and 0 bases for J; bases not matched to a gene: 9. The CDR3: CASSLGTGASSYNEQFF. In DNA form, the CDR3 reads TGTGCCAGCAGCCTAGGAACAGGGGCCAGCTCCTACAATGAGCAGTTCTTC. Full variable domain (rest looked up from reference TRBV14 and TRBJ2-1): EAGVTQFPSHSVIEKGQTVTLRCDPISGHDNLYWYRRVMGKEIKFLLHFVKESKQDESGMPNNRFLAERTGGTYSTLKVQPAELEDSGVYFCASSLGTGASSYNEQFFGPGTRLTVL.

The chain links TRBV19 to TRBJ2-1; possibly TRBD1 or TRBD2 for D (5 bases each). Germline V lookup: CDR1 LNHDA, CDR2 SQIVND (reference sequence). CDR3 length equals 14 residues. Trimming stripped 3 bases from V and 3 bases from J, with 9 bases between. The chain's CDR3 is CASSIRENYNEQFF. Here the CDR3 DNA reads TGTGCCAGTAGTATCAGGGAGAACTACAATGAGCAGTTCTTC.

The chain combines TRBV18 with TRBJ2-7; 7 bases are a match to TRBD1. Germline CDR1 and CDR2: KGHSH and LQKENI. After removal of 0 bases from V and 3 bases from J, the junction contained 5 bases not matched to a gene. The CDR3 covers 15 residues. CDR3 residues: CASSPPGQLSYEQYF. The CDR3 nucleotides are TGTGCCAGCTCACCACCGGGACAGCTAAGCTACGAGCAGTACTTC. Based on the CDR3 plus reference TRBV18 and TRBJ2-7, the full variable domain is NAGVMQNPRHLVRRRGQEARLRCSPMKGHSHVYWYRQLPEEGLKFMVYLQKENIIDESGMPKERFSAEFPKEGPSILRIQQVVRGDSAAYFCASSPPGQLSYEQYFGPGTRLTVT.

Concerning this clone itself: This specimen includes other DNA sequences encoding the same CDR3. The chain is built from TRBV28 and TRBJ2-7; D not resolved. Looked up from germline, CDR1 is MDHEN and CDR2 is SYDVKM. The CDR3 is 13 amino acids. V gave up 6 bases and J gave up 1 base, with 10 bases separating them. CDR3 amino acids: CASSLTESYEQYF. The CDR3 DNA follows: TGTGCCAGCAGCCTTACAGAATCCTACGAGCAGTACTTC.

The gene calls are TRBV6-1 and TRBJ2-7; 7 bases are shared with TRBD2. Trimming at V came to 8 bases and at J to 3 bases, leaving 4 bases not matched to a gene. The CDR3 runs to 12 residues. Germline loops: CDR1 MNHNS, CDR2 SASEGT. The CDR3 protein is CASGLADYEQYF. In nucleotides, the CDR3 is TGTGCCAGCGGGCTAGCGGACTACGAGCAGTACTTC.

This chain connects TRBV28 to TRBJ2-7; D not resolved. Trimming pared 4 bases from V and 6 bases from J, leaving 10 bases between. This CDR3 spans 12 amino acids. The germline CDR1 and CDR2 sequences are MDHEN and SYDVKM. CDR3 amino acids: CASSSRDGEQYF. The CDR3 DNA reads as TGTGCCAGCAGTTCTCGAGACGGCGAGCAGTACTTC.

V and J are TRBV4-1 and TRBJ2-1; unclear D gene. This CDR3 has 15 amino acids. From germline, CDR1 is MGHRA and CDR2 YSYEKL. Trimming took 1 base from V and 5 from J, leaving 12 bases between them. CDR3 sequence (DNA): TGCGCCAGCAGCCAAGGGCCGACCACCGACAATGAGCAGTTCTTC. This translates into CASSQGPTTDNEQFF.

The genes are TRBV19 and TRBJ1-1, with 7 bases matching TRBD1. The V and J ends lost 5 bases and 6 bases, in that order; junction bases with no gene match: 3. The germline V gene has CDR1 LNHDA and CDR2 SQIVND (reference sequence). The CDR3 covers 12 residues. The CDR3 nucleotides read TGTGCCAGTAGTGAGAGGGGGCCTGAAGCTTTCTTT. Translating gives CASSERGPEAFF.

The chain combines TRBV19 with TRBJ2-5; D remains ambiguous. Per germline, CDR1 LNHDA and CDR2 SQIVND (reference sequence). V dropped 3 bases and J dropped 0 bases, with 8 bases sitting between them. The CDR3 totals 14 residues. CDR3 sequence: CASSIQNHQETQYF. DNA for the CDR3: TGTGCCAGTAGTATCCAGAATCACCAAGAGACCCAGTACTTC. Using reference TRBV19 and TRBJ2-5 for the parts outside the CDR3, the full variable domain is DGGITQSPKYLFRKEGQNVTLSCEQNLNHDAMYWYRQDPGQGLRLIYYSQIVNDFQKGDIAEGYSVSREKKESFPLTVTSAQKNPTAFYLCASSIQNHQETQYFGPGTRLLVL.

V is TRBV28 and J is TRBJ1-6; the D gene is possibly TRBD1 (5 bases). V dropped 5 bases and J dropped 9 bases, with 14 bases sitting between them. CDR1 is MDHEN and CDR2 is SYDVKM in the germline V gene. CDR3 length equals 14 residues. The CDR3 DNA sequence: TGTGCCAGCAGTCTCCCCCGGGGGGTTTCACCCCTCCACTTT. It specifies CASSLPRGVSPLHF.

The rearrangement uses TRBV2 and TRBJ1-2; TRBD1 aligns across 7 bases. V dropped 5 bases and J dropped 13; count of bases not matched to a gene: 16. The length of the CDR3 is 14 residues. CDR1 is SNHLY and CDR2 is FYNNEI in the germline V gene. CDR3 DNA: TGTGCCAGCAGTCAAACGGGACAGCTGGATTCGCGCACCTTC. Protein: CASSQTGQLDSRTF. The variable domain in full, with the rest retrieved from reference TRBV2 and TRBJ1-2, is EPEVTQTPSHQVTQMGQEVILRCVPISNHLYFYWYRQILGQKVEFLVSFYNNEISEKSEIFDDQFSVERPDGSNFTLKIRSTKLEDSAMYFCASSQTGQLDSRTFGSGTRLTVV.